The subject of this entry is one TCR beta chain. This entry is derived from a study of blood T cell repertoires in COVID-19. In the study overall: Both acute and convalescent COVID-19 samples were obtained from the United States, Italy and Spain. Sample material is recorded as cDNA or gDNA derived from T cells, B-cell-depleted T cells, or PBMCs.

Authors' data handling: Nucleated cell counts were estimated from reference gene primer amplification. Clones were sequenced by immunoSEQ multiplex PCR, and TCRdb holds only the in-frame ones, with some missing. V and J calls and clone size follow that table, whereas D and trimming were derived from the DNA. There are roughly 130,000 clones in the sample; around 83% occur only once, and roughly 15% lies in the top ten. The CDR3 has 15 amino acids. Between the trimmed V and J ends, which lost 5 bases and 1 base, there was a span of 14 bases. The germline V gene encodes CDR1 SGHNT and CDR2 YENEEA. The sample consisted of peripheral blood. This sequence was found in a woman in her 50s with acute or convalescent COVID-19. V is TRBV11-3 and J is TRBJ1-1; TRBD1 is a possible D gene (6 bases). The CDR3 DNA reads as TGTGCCAGCAGCCCGGACAGTTACGGGAACACTGAAGCTTTCTTT. Amino acids: CASSPDSYGNTEAFF.